This T cell receptor beta chain emerged from a study of blood T cells in healthy people across ages. Broader study findings: Both naive CD4+ cell counts and diversity were greater in long-lived donors than in aged donors.

With a J-beta primer mix and a sample-barcoded 5' primer, a second PCR ran about 7 to 12 cycles. Each cDNA molecule, via a template-switch adaptor with 12 random nucleotides, was tagged. One entry per CDR3 protein, called by TCRdb with MiXCR from the 5' RACE reads. The sample lists about 1.4 million distinct CDR3 sequences; approximately 59% were seen once. Samples had at least 6.5 million PBMCs isolated from them. This CDR3 comprises 14 residues. Trimming shortened V by 6 bases and J by 6 bases, and 17 bases separated the two germline ends. Germline V gene data show CDR1 as DFQATT and CDR2 as SNEGSKA (reference sequence). Regarding this clonotype: The target antigen is unknown.

The specimen was blood. The sequence was obtained from a man aged 18 to 30 in good health. The rearrangement links TRBV20-1 to TRBJ2-2; weak D call: TRBD1 (6 bases). CDR3 sequence: CSAEEQGRAGELFF. For the CDR3, the DNA is TGCAGTGCCGAGGAACAGGGCAGGGCCGGGGAGCTGTTTTTT.